This T cell receptor (beta chain) was sequenced in a study of cytomegalovirus exposure and HLA in healthy donors. Study-wide points: The listing of 150 or so TCR beta chains classed them as cytomegalovirus-associated.

This PCR relied on a set of 60 Vbeta primers and 13 Jbeta primers. The data were produced by immunoSEQ multiplex PCR, yet TCRdb's version contains in-frame clones alone and is incomplete. The repertoire holds about 190,000 clones, with approximately 85% as singletons. This clone was seen only once. Its antigen is as yet unknown. The CDR3 has 18 residues. The V gene's germline CDR1 is SGHRS and CDR2 YFSETQ. With 0 bases clipped from V and 0 bases from J, the junction kept 2 bases outside the gene matches. V gene TRBV5-1 combines with J gene TRBJ2-6, with 11 bases lining up with TRBD1. What was sequenced was PBMCs. The sequence was obtained from a woman under 30 in good health and CMV-seronegative. For the CDR3, the DNA is TGCGCCAGCAGCTTGGCGGGGACAGGGGGCTCTGGGGCCAACGTCCTGACTTTC. It yields the protein CASSLAGTGGSGANVLTF.